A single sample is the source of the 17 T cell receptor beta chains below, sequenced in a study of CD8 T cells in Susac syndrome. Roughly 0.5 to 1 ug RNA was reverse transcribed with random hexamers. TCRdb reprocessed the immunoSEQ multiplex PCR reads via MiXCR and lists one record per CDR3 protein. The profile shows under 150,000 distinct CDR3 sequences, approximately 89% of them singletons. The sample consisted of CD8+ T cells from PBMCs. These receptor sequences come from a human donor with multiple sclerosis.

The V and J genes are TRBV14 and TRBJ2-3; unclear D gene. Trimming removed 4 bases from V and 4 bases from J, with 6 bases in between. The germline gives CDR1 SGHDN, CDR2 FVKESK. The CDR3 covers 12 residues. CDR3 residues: CASSLTPDTQYF. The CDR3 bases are TGTGCCAGCAGCCTTACCCCAGATACGCAGTATTTT.

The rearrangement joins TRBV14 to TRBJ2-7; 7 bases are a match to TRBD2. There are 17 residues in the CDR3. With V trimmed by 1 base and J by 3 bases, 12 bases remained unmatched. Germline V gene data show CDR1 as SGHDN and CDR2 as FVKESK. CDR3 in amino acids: CASSQGIQRGSLYEQYF. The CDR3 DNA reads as TGTGCCAGCAGCCAAGGGATCCAGCGGGGAAGCCTCTACGAGCAGTACTTC.

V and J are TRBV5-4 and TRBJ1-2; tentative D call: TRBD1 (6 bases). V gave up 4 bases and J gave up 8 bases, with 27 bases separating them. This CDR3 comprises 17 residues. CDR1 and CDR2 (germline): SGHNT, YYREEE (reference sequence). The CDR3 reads CASSDSLTGSNLLGYTF. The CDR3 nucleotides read TGTGCCAGCAGCGATTCCCTAACAGGGTCCAATTTGTTAGGCTACACCTTC.

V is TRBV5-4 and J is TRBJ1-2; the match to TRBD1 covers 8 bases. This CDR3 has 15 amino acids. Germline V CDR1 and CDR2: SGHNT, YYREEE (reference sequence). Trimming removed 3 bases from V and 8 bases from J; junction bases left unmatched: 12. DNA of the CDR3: TGTGCCAGCAGCTCCCGGGGGACAGGCACGAGGGGCTACACCTTC. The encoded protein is CASSSRGTGTRGYTF.

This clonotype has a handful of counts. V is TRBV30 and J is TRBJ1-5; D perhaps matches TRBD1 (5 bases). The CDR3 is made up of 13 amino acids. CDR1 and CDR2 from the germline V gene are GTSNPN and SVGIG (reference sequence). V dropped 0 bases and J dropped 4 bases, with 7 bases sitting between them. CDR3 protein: CAWSVGGNQPQHF. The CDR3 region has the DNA TGTGCCTGGAGTGTCGGGGGTAATCAGCCCCAGCATTTT.

CDR3 sequence reads: CASGTGLVPEQFF. In DNA, the CDR3 is TGTGCTAGTGGAACGGGACTAGTCCCTGAGCAGTTCTTC. The chain joins TRBV12-5 to TRBJ2-1; 8 positions match TRBD2. The germline V gene encodes CDR1 LGHNT and CDR2 FRNRAP. The CDR3 contains 13 residues. With 6 bases clipped from V and 9 bases from J, the junction kept 7 bases outside the gene matches.

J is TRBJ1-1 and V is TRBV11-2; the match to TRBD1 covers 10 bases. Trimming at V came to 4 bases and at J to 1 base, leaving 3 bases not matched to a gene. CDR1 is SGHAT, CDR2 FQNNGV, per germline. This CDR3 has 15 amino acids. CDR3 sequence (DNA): TGTGCCAGCAGCTCTCGACAGGGGGCGAACACTGAAGCTTTCTTT. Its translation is CASSSRQGANTEAFF.

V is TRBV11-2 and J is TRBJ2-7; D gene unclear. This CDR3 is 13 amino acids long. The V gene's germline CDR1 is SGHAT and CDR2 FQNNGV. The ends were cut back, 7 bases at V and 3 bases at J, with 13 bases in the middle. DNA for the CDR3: TGTGCCAGCATCGAACCCTCGAGCTACGAGCAGTACTTC. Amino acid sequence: CASIEPSSYEQYF.

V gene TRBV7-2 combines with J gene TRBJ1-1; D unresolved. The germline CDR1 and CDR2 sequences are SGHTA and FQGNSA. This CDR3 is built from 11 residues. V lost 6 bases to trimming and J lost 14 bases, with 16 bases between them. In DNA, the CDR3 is TGTGCCAGCAGTCCCCCGTTAGCGCTGTTCTTT. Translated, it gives CASSPPLALFF.

The CDR3 loop is CASSQVRQHNEQFF. Written as DNA, the CDR3 is TGTGCCAGCAGCCAAGTGAGACAGCACAATGAGCAGTTCTTC. V gene TRBV3-1 combines with J gene TRBJ2-1; perhaps TRBD1 as D (5 bases). Germline assignment: CDR1 LGHDT and CDR2 YNNKEL (reference sequence). The CDR3 extends over 14 amino acids. V was clipped by 1 base and J by 5 bases, with 9 bases between them.

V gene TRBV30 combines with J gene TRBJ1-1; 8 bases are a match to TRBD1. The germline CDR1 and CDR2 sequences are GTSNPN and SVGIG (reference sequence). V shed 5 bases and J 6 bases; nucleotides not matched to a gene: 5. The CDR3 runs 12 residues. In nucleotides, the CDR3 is TGTGCCTGGTTACAGGGGGAATCTGAAGCTTTCTTT. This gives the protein CAWLQGESEAFF.

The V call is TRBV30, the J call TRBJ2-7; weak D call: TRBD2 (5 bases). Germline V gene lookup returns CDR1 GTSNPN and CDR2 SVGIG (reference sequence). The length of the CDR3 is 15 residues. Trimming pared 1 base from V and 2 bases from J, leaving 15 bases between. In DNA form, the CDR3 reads TGTGCCTGGAGTGCCCTCTTAACCGGGGCCTACGAGCAGTACTTC. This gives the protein CAWSALLTGAYEQYF.

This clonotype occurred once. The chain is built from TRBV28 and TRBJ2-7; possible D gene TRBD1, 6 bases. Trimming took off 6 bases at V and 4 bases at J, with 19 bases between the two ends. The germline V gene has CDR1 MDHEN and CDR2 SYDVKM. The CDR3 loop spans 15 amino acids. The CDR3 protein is CASSTTPAGEYEQYF. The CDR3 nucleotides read TGTGCCAGCAGCACCACCCCCGCAGGGGAATACGAGCAGTACTTC.

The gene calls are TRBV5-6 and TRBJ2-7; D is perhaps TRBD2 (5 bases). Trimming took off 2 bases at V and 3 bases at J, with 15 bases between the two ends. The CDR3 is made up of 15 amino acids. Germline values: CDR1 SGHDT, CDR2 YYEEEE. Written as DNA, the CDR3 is TGTGCCAGCAGCTTACGGATAGCGCCCCACTACGAGCAGTACTTC. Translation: CASSLRIAPHYEQYF. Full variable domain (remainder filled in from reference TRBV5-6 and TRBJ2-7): DAGVTQSPTHLIKTRGQQVTLRCSPKSGHDTVSWYQQALGQGPQFIFQYYEEEERQRGNFPDRFSGHQFPNYSSELNVNALLLGDSALYLCASSLRIAPHYEQYFGPGTRLTVT.

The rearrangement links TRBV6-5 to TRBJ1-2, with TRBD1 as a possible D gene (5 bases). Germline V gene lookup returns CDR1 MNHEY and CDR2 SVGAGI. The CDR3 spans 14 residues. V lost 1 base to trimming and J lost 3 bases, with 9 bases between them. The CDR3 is CASSYLQGDYGYTF. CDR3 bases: TGTGCCAGCAGTTACTTGCAGGGAGACTATGGCTACACCTTC.

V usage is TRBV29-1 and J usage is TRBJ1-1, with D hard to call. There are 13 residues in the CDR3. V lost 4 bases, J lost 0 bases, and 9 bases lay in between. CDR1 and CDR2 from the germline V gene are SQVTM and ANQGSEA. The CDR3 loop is CSVGTQMNTEAFF. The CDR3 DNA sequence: TGCAGCGTTGGGACCCAAATGAACACTGAAGCTTTCTTT.

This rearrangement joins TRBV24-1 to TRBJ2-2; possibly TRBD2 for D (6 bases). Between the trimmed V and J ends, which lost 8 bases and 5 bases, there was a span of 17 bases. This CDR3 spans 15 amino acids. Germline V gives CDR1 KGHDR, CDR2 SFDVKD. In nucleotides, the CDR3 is TGTGCCACCAACGCGGGGCCAGGCGGAACCGGGGAGCTGTTTTTT. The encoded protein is CATNAGPGGTGELFF.